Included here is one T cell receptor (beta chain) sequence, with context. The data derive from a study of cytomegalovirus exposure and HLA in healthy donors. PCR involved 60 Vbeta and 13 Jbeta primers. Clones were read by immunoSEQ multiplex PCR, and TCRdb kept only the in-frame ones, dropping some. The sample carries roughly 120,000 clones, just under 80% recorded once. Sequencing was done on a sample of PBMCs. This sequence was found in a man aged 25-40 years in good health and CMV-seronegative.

For the CDR3, the DNA is TGTGCCAGCAGTGAAAGTGGGGGCTGGATTGAAAAACTGTTTTTT. Translated, it gives CASSESGGWIEKLFF. This chain joins TRBV2 and TRBJ1-4, with D perhaps matching TRBD1 (6 bases). The ends were cut back, 2 bases at V and 7 bases at J, with 14 bases in the middle. Germline V CDR1 and CDR2: SNHLY, FYNNEI. The CDR3 spans 15 residues.